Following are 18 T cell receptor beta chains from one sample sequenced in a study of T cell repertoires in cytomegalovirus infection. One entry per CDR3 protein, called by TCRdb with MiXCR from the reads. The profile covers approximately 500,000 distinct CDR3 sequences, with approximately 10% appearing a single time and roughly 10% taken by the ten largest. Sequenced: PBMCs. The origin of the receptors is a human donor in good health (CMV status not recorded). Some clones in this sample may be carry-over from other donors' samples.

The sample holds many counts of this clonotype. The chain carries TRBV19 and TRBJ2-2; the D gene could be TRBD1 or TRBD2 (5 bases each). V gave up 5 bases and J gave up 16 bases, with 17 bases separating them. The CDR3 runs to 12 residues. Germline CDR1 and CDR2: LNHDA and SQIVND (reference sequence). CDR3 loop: CASSGRDRKPFF. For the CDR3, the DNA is TGTGCCAGTAGTGGCCGGGACCGGAAGCCGTTTTTT.

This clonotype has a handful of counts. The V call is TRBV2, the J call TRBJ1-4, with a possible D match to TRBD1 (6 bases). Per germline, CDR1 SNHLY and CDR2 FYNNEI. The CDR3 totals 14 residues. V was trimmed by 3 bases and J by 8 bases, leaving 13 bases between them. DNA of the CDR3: TGTGCCAGCAGTGATACGGGGGCCAGAGAAAAACTGTTTTTT. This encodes CASSDTGAREKLFF.

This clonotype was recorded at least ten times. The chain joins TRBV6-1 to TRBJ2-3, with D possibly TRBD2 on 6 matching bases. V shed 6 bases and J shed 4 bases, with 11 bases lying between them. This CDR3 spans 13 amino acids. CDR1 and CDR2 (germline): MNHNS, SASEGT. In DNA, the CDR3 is TGTGCCAGCAGCGGACTATTGGCAGATACGCAGTATTTT. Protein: CASSGLLADTQYF.

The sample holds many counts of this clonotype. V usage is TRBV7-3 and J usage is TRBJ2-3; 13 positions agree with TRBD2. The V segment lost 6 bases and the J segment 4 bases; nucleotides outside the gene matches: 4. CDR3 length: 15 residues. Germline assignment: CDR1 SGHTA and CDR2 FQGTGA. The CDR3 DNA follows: TGTGCCAGCAGTCGGACTAGCGGGGGTTCAGATACGCAGTATTTT. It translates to CASSRTSGGSDTQYF.

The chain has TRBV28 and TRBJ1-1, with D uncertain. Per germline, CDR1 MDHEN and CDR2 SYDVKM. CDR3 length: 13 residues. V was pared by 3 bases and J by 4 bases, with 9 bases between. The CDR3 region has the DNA TGTGCCAGCAGTTTTGGGGTTTTCACTGAAGCTTTCTTT. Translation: CASSFGVFTEAFF.

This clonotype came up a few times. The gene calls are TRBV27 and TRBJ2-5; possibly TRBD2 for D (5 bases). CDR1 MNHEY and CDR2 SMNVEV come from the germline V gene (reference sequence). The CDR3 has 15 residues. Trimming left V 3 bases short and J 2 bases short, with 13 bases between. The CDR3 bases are TGTGCCAGCAGTTTCGCCCCTCGGGATCAAGAGACCCAGTACTTC. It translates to CASSFAPRDQETQYF.

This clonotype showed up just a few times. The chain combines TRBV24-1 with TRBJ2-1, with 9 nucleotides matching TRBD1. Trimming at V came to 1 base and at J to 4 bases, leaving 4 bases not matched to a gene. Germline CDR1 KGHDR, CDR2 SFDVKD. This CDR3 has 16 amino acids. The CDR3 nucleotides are TGTGCCACCAGTGATTTTAGAGGACAGGGGTACAATGAGCAGTTCTTC. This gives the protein CATSDFRGQGYNEQFF.

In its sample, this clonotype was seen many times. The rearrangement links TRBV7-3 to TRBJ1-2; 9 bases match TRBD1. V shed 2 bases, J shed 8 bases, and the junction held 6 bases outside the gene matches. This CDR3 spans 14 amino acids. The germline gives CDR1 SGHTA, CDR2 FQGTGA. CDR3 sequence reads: CASSLGGTGSGYTF. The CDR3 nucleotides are TGTGCCAGCAGCTTAGGGGGGACAGGGAGCGGCTACACCTTC. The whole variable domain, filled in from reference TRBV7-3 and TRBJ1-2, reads GAGVSQTPSNKVTEKGKYVELRCDPISGHTALYWYRQSLGQGPEFLIYFQGTGAADDSGLPNDRFFAVRPEGSVSTLKIQRTERGDSAVYLCASSLGGTGSGYTFGSGTRLTVV.

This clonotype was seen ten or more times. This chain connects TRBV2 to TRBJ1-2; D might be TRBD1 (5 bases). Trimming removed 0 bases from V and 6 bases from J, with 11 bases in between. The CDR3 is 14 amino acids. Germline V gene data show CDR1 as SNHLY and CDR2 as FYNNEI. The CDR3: CASSEAGRVDGYTF. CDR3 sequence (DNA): TGTGCCAGCAGTGAAGCGGGCAGGGTGGATGGCTACACCTTC. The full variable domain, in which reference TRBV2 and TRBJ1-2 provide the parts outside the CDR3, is EPEVTQTPSHQVTQMGQEVILRCVPISNHLYFYWYRQILGQKVEFLVSFYNNEISEKSEIFDDQFSVERPDGSNFTLKIRSTKLEDSAMYFCASSEAGRVDGYTFGSGTRLTVV.

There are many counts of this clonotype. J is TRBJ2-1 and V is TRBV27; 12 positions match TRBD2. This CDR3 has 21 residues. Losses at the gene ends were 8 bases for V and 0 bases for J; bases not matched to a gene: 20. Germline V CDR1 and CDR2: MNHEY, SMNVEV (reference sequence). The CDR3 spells CASVPKLTSGSRISSYNEQFF. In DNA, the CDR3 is TGTGCCAGCGTCCCAAAATTGACTAGCGGGAGCCGTATAAGCTCCTACAATGAGCAGTTCTTC.

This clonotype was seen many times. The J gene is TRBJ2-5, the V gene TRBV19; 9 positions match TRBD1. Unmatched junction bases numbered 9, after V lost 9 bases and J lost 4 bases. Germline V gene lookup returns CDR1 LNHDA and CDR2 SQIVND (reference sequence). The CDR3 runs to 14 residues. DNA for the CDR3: TGTGCCAGCAACCCGAACAGGGGGCTAGAGACCCAGTACTTC. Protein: CASNPNRGLETQYF.

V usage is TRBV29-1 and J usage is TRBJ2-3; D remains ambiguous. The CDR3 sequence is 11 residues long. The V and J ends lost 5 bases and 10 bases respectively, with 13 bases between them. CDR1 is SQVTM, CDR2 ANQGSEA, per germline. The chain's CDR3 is CSVQISLAQYF. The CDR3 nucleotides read TGCAGCGTTCAGATTAGCCTGGCGCAGTATTTT.

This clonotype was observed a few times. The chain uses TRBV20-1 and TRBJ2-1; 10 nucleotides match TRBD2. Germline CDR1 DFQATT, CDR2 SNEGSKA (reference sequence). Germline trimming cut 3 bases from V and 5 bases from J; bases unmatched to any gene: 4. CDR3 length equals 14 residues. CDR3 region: CSASLAGVNNEQFF. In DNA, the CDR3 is TGCAGTGCTAGCCTAGCGGGAGTGAACAATGAGCAGTTCTTC.

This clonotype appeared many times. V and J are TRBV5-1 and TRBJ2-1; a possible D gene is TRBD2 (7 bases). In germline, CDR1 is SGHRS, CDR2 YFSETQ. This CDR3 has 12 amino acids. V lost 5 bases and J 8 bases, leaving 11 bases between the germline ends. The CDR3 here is CASRSGGDEQFF. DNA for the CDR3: TGCGCCAGCAGGTCGGGGGGCGATGAGCAGTTCTTC.

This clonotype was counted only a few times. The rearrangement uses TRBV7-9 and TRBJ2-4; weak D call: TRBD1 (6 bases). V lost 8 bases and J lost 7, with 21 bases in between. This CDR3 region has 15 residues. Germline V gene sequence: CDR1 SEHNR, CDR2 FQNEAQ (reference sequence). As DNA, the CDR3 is TGTGCCAGCGGGGATGGTGGGACAAGGTCGAACATTCAGTACTTC. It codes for CASGDGGTRSNIQYF.

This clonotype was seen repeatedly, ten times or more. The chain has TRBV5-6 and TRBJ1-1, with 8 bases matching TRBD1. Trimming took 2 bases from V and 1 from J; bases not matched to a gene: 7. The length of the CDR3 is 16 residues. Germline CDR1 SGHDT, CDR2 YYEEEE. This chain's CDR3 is CASSFVAQGANTEAFF. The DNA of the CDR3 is TGTGCCAGCAGCTTTGTGGCGCAGGGGGCGAACACTGAAGCTTTCTTT.

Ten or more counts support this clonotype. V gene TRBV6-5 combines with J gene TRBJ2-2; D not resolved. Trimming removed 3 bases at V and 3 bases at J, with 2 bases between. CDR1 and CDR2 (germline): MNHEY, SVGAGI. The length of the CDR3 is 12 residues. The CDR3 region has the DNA TGTGCCAGCAGTTATGACACCGGGGAGCTGTTTTTT. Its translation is CASSYDTGELFF.

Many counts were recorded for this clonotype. CDR3 nucleotides: TGTGCCAGCAGTTTTGAGGTACTAGCGGGATCCTACGAGCAGTACTTC. Translating gives CASSFEVLAGSYEQYF. The gene calls are TRBV28 and TRBJ2-7; 10 nucleotides agree with TRBD2. Germline loops: CDR1 MDHEN, CDR2 SYDVKM. CDR3 size: 16 residues. J was trimmed by 1 base and V by 3 bases; bases with no gene match: 6.